These T cell receptor beta chains were read from a single sample in a study of shared clonotypes between healthy human individuals. The protocol was immunoSEQ multiplex PCR, while the TCRdb copy is restricted to in-frame clones and leaves out a portion. Found here are 2,100,000 or so clones, 90% to 97% of them singletons; the top ten hold around 0.13%. The sequenced material came from naive CD4+ T cells sorted from blood. These receptors were taken from a man between 18 and 29 years old in good health. CDR3s include the opening cysteine and the closing phenylalanine or tryptophan. The D gene is left open where the match is weak.

cdr3_nt	cdr3_aa	v_call	d_call	j_call
TGTGCTAGTACTCGGACAACCCACGGAGGGAACACTGAAGCTTTCTTT	CASTRTTHGGNTEAFF	TRBV12-5	-	TRBJ1-1
TGTGCCAGCAGCCCGGGGACCGTTGGGGGCACCATATATTTT	CASSPGTVGGTIYF	TRBV4-2	-	TRBJ1-3
TGTGCCAGCAGCCCAGCAATGGACATTCAGTACTTC	CASSPAMDIQYF	TRBV7-2	-	TRBJ2-4
TGCGCCAGCAGCGGGAATAGCGGGGGTGAGGAAAACATTCAGTACTTC	CASSGNSGGEENIQYF	TRBV5-1	TRBD2	TRBJ2-4
TGTGCCAGCAGCTCAGGACCAGCGGGGCTCCAAGAGACCCAGTACTTC	CASSSGPAGLQETQYF	TRBV7-2	TRBD2	TRBJ2-5
TGCGCCAGCAGCCAAGCGGCAGGGGATTTCTACGAGCAGTACTTC	CASSQAAGDFYEQYF	TRBV4-1	-	TRBJ2-7
TGCGCCAGCAGAATCCGGGACAGAGACACCGGGGAGCTGTTTTTT	CASRIRDRDTGELFF	TRBV10-2	TRBD1	TRBJ2-2
TGTGCCAGCAGCTTAGCCGTTTTGGACGAGCAGTACTTC	CASSLAVLDEQYF	TRBV7-9	-	TRBJ2-7
TGTGCCAGCCAAAGGACTAGCGGGAGGGAAGATACGCAGTATTTT	CASQRTSGREDTQYF	TRBV6-1	TRBD2	TRBJ2-3
TGTGCCATCAGTGAGTCAGGCTCTGGAAACACCATATATTTT	CAISESGSGNTIYF	TRBV10-3	-	TRBJ1-3
TGTGCCAGCAGCTTGGAGCCAGGGGCCCACGAGCAGTACTTC	CASSLEPGAHEQYF	TRBV5-4	-	TRBJ2-7
TGTGCCAGCACCCTCGACAGTGCCCACTATGGCTACACCTTC	CASTLDSAHYGYTF	TRBV7-9	-	TRBJ1-2
TGTGCCAGCAGTTCCAGCTTTACTCAAGCCCTCTACGAGCAGTACTTC	CASSSSFTQALYEQYF	TRBV27	-	TRBJ2-7